What follows are 19 T cell receptor beta chains derived from one specimen sequenced in a study of T cell repertoires in cytomegalovirus infection (dated by TCRdb to about 2019). This sample was sequenced with an Illumina HiSeq 1500. TCRdb reran the public reads through fastp at Q25 and MiXCR, keeping productive beta chains. Each entry merges the rows of one CDR3 protein and shows their most common DNA and genes. Within this sample are around 260,000 distinct CDR3 sequences, with under 30% of them counted one time only. Clones ranked in the top ten supply approximately 13% of the sample. Sequencing was carried out using PBMCs. These receptor sequences come from a human donor in good health (CMV status not recorded). Some clones in this sample may be carry-over from other donors' samples.

This clonotype was seen only a few times. The V and J genes are TRBV2 and TRBJ2-6; tentatively, D is TRBD1 or TRBD2 (5 bases each). The germline V and J ends were trimmed by 6 bases and 2 bases, with 11 bases remaining between them. The CDR3 has 15 residues. Germline V lookup: CDR1 SNHLY, CDR2 FYNNEI. CDR3 amino acids: CASSEGTAGANVLTF. The CDR3 DNA reads TGTGCCAGCAGCGAGGGGACGGCTGGGGCCAACGTCCTGACTTTC.

Details on this clonotype: As the CDR3 is not closed by the conserved phenylalanine or tryptophan, this likely results from a read error. The rearrangement joins TRBV28 to TRBJ2-7; 9 bases align to TRBD1. Germline CDR1 and CDR2: MDHEN and SYDVKM. The CDR3 has 14 residues. V shed 8 bases, J shed 4 bases, and the junction held 9 bases outside the gene matches. The chain's CDR3 is CASQKQGAGYEQYI. CDR3 coding DNA: TGTGCCAGCCAGAAACAGGGGGCCGGGTACGAGCAGTACATC.

This clonotype was counted ten times or more. The chain has TRBV28 and TRBJ1-2; no reliable D call. Germline V CDR1 and CDR2: MDHEN, SYDVKM. The CDR3 length is 14 residues. V lost 3 bases to trimming and J lost 7 bases, with 15 bases between them. CDR3 DNA: TGTGCCAGCAGTTTCACGGGAGGCAAGTCTGGCTACACCTTC. As protein: CASSFTGGKSGYTF.

This clonotype has more than one count but fewer than ten. This CDR3 reads CASSLVPGDYTF. The CDR3 coding sequence is TGCGCCAGCAGCTTGGTCCCCGGAGACTACACCTTC. The chain has TRBV5-1 and TRBJ1-2; D call uncertain. This CDR3 is 12 amino acids long. Between the trimmed V and J ends, which lost 0 bases and 10 bases, there was a span of 10 bases. From germline, CDR1 is SGHRS and CDR2 YFSETQ.

In its sample, this clonotype was seen a few times. This chain uses TRBV18 with TRBJ2-5, with TRBD1 matching over 7 bases. Germline-derived CDR1 and CDR2 are KGHSH and LQKENI. The trim removed 6 bases at V and 2 bases at J, leaving 9 bases unmatched. This CDR3 is built from 15 residues. The CDR3 here is CASSRSTGAQETQYF. CDR3 nucleotide sequence: TGTGCCAGCTCGCGAAGCACAGGGGCGCAAGAGACCCAGTACTTC.

In this sample, this clonotype turned up many times. The V gene is TRBV7-8, the J gene TRBJ2-7; the D is unclear. The CDR3 has 13 amino acids. V dropped 5 bases and J dropped 4 bases, with 12 bases sitting between them. Germline CDR1 reads SGHVS; CDR2 reads FQNEAQ. Here the CDR3 reads CASSLRGEYEQYV. In DNA, the CDR3 is TGTGCCAGCAGCCTCAGAGGCGAATACGAGCAGTACGTC.

This clonotype was seen at least ten times. J is TRBJ2-2 and V is TRBV7-2; 8 bases map to TRBD1. CDR3 length equals 12 residues. V lost 5 bases, J lost 11 bases, and 4 bases stayed unmatched. Germline CDR1 SGHTA, CDR2 FQGNSA. In nucleotides, the CDR3 is TGTGCCAGCAGCGAGGACAGGGTTGAGCTGTTTTTT. Encoded protein: CASSEDRVELFF.

This CDR3 reads CSVEETPPRDGYTF. CDR3 DNA sequence: TGCAGCGTTGAAGAAACGCCACCCCGAGATGGCTACACCTTC. The V call is TRBV29-1, the J call TRBJ1-2; D gene uncertain. V was cut by 0 bases and J by 6 bases, with 14 bases left in between. Germline values: CDR1 SQVTM, CDR2 ANQGSEA. The CDR3 is 14 amino acids.

This chain joins TRBV18 and TRBJ1-3; D call uncertain. The germline V gene has CDR1 KGHSH and CDR2 LQKENI. The ends were cut back, 4 bases at V and 4 bases at J, with 8 bases in the middle. The CDR3 is 13 residues long. The CDR3, as DNA: TGTGCCAGCTCACAGGGCTCCGGAAACACCATATATTTT. This gives the protein CASSQGSGNTIYF. The full variable domain, its missing parts supplied by reference TRBV18 and TRBJ1-3, is NAGVMQNPRHLVRRRGQEARLRCSPMKGHSHVYWYRQLPEEGLKFMVYLQKENIIDESGMPKERFSAEFPKEGPSILRIQQVVRGDSAAYFCASSQGSGNTIYFGEGSWLTVV.

In this sample, this clonotype turned up many times. The chain recombines TRBV7-2 with TRBJ1-2; 11 nucleotides agree with TRBD1. This CDR3 contains 14 residues. V lost 6 bases, J lost 4 bases, and 4 bases stayed unmatched. From germline, CDR1 is SGHTA and CDR2 FQGNSA. CDR3 loop: CASRTGTGGYGYTF. The CDR3 DNA is TGTGCCAGCAGAACCGGGACAGGGGGCTATGGCTACACCTTC.

The genes are TRBV29-1 and TRBJ1-1; perhaps TRBD1 as D (5 bases). In germline, CDR1 is SQVTM, CDR2 ANQGSEA. The CDR3 has 14 residues. V was cut by 1 base and J by 5 bases, with 14 bases left in between. CDR3 protein: CSVEVYQGWTEAFF. The CDR3 DNA reads TGCAGCGTTGAAGTTTATCAGGGATGGACTGAAGCTTTCTTT. Full variable domain (missing parts from reference TRBV29-1 and TRBJ1-1): SAVISQKPSRDICQRGTSLTIQCQVDSQVTMMFWYRQQPGQSLTLIATANQGSEATYESGFVIDKFPISRPNLTFSTLTVSNMSPEDSSIYLCSVEVYQGWTEAFFGQGTRLTVV.

The V gene is TRBV28, the J gene TRBJ2-2; TRBD2 matches at 8 bases. CDR3 length: 16 amino acids. Per germline, CDR1 MDHEN and CDR2 SYDVKM. Losses at the gene ends were 5 bases for V and 4 bases for J; bases not matched to a gene: 9. The CDR3 DNA reads as TGTGCCAGCAGTCCGCTGGGACTAGGTGGCACCGGGGAGCTGTTTTTT. Its translation: CASSPLGLGGTGELFF.

This clonotype was counted only a few times. This sequence joins TRBV6-6 and TRBJ2-3; no definite D call. The germline V gene encodes CDR1 MNHNY and CDR2 SVGAGI (reference sequence). The germline V and J ends were trimmed by 1 base and 12 bases, with 11 bases remaining between them. This CDR3 is 12 amino acids long. The CDR3 loop reads CASSYFGGSQYF. CDR3 coding DNA: TGTGCCAGCAGTTACTTCGGCGGTTCTCAGTATTTT.

This clonotype has just a few counts. This chain connects TRBV28 to TRBJ1-1, with no clear D. This CDR3 spans 14 amino acids. Germline-derived CDR1 and CDR2 are MDHEN and SYDVKM. Trimming took off 2 bases at V and 5 bases at J, with 12 bases between the two ends. The CDR3 spells CASSLPTYYTEAFF. CDR3 nucleotides: TGTGCCAGCAGTTTACCGACATACTATACTGAAGCTTTCTTT.

This clonotype was detected a few times. The chain combines TRBV5-5 with TRBJ2-3; D gene ambiguous. The CDR3 is 14 residues long. V lost 4 bases and J lost 3, with 12 bases in between. From germline, CDR1 is SGHKS and CDR2 YYEKEE (reference sequence). CDR3 amino acids: CASSPRFGTDTQYF. The CDR3 region has the DNA TGTGCCAGCAGCCCCCGGTTCGGTACAGATACGCAGTATTTT.

Many counts were recorded for this clonotype. This chain connects TRBV7-2 to TRBJ2-7; D uncertain. From germline, CDR1 is SGHTA and CDR2 FQGNSA. V lost 2 bases, J lost 0 bases, and 5 bases lay in between. The CDR3 is made up of 13 amino acids. CDR3 protein: CASSLPGSYEQYF. CDR3 DNA sequence: TGTGCCAGCAGCTTACCAGGCTCCTACGAGCAGTACTTC. The entire variable domain, with the rest obtained from reference TRBV7-2 and TRBJ2-7, is as follows: GAGVSQSPSNKVTEKGKDVELRCDPISGHTALYWYRQSLGQGLEFLIYFQGNSAPDKSGLPSDRFSAERTGGSVSTLTIQRTQQEDSAVYLCASSLPGSYEQYFGPGTRLTVT.

This clonotype appeared many times. The chain carries TRBV12-3 or TRBV12-4 and TRBJ1-6, with 7 bases lining up with TRBD1. Trimming cost V 5 bases and J 10 bases; bases outside gene matches: 5. This CDR3 region has 13 residues. CDR3 region: CASSPGTESPLHF. CDR3 nucleotides: TGTGCCAGCAGTCCCGGGACAGAATCACCCCTCCACTTT.

About this clonotype itself: Just one base apart from a much larger clone, this may be a read error. The chain combines TRBV5-1 with TRBJ1-5; 10 nucleotides line up with TRBD1. Germline assignment: CDR1 SGHRS and CDR2 YFSETQ. This CDR3 contains 14 residues. V dropped 2 bases and J dropped 5; count of bases not matched to a gene: 1. DNA of the CDR3: TGCGCCAGCAGCTTCGGGACAGGGGATCAGCCCCAGCATTTT. Translation gives CASSFGTGDQPQHF.

The sample holds a few counts of this clonotype. J is TRBJ2-6 and V is TRBV4-2; D remains unclear. There are 18 residues in the CDR3. Trimming cost V 0 bases and J 0 bases, with 12 bases left between them. Germline values: CDR1 LGHNA, CDR2 YNFKEQ. The CDR3 region has the DNA TGTGCCAGCAGCCAAGAGAAAAGTAGCTTCTCTGGGGCCAACGTCCTGACTTTC. Translation gives CASSQEKSSFSGANVLTF.